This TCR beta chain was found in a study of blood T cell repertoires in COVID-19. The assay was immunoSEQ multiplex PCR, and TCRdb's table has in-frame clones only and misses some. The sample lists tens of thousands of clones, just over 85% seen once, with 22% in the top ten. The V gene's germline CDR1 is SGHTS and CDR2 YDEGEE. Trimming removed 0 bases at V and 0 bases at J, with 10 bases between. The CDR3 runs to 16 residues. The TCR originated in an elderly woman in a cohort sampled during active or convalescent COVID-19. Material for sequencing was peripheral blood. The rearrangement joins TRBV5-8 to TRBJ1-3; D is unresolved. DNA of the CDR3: TGTGCCAGCAGCTTGGTCAGATTTACCTCTGGAAACACCATATATTTT. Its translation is CASSLVRFTSGNTIYF.